Below are 10 T cell receptor beta chains sequenced from a single sample in a study of cytomegalovirus exposure and HLA in healthy donors. The PCR used 60 Vbeta and 13 Jbeta primers. The assay was immunoSEQ multiplex PCR, and TCRdb's table has in-frame clones only and misses some. The table records 100,000 to 120,000 clones, about 79% of them present only once. The source material was PBMCs. All receptors come from a woman between 18 and 30 years old in good health and CMV-seronegative.

The chain couples TRBV30 to TRBJ1-5; 8 nucleotides agree with TRBD1. The CDR3 runs to 12 residues. Germline CDR1 and CDR2: GTSNPN and SVGIG (reference sequence). V shed 7 bases and J 4 bases; nucleotides not matched to a gene: 3. DNA of the CDR3: TGTGCCTTGGACAGGGATAATCAGCCCCAGCATTTT. It encodes CALDRDNQPQHF.

This clone was found a few times. This rearrangement joins TRBV7-9 to TRBJ1-4, with TRBD1 matching over 7 bases. The CDR3 length is 15 residues. The germline CDR1 and CDR2 sequences are SEHNR and FQNEAQ (reference sequence). With V trimmed by 4 bases and J by 4 bases, 6 bases remained unmatched. The CDR3 bases are TGTGCCAGCAGCTCCTTGGACAGGATTAATGAAAAACTGTTTTTT. Encoded protein: CASSSLDRINEKLFF. The entire variable domain, with the rest obtained from reference TRBV7-9 and TRBJ1-4, is as follows: DTGVSQNPRHKITKRGQNVTFRCDPISEHNRLYWYRQTLGQGPEFLTYFQNEAQLEKSRLLSDRFSAERPKGSFSTLEIQRTEQGDSAMYLCASSSLDRINEKLFFGSGTQLSVL.

This clone was observed a handful of times. The V gene is TRBV6-6, the J gene TRBJ2-1; TRBD1 might be the D (5 bases). The CDR3 is made up of 16 amino acids. V was pared by 1 base and J by 4 bases, with 14 bases between. Germline V gene data show CDR1 as MNHNY and CDR2 as SVGAGI (reference sequence). Here the CDR3 DNA reads TGTGCCAGCAGTTACTTAAAGTACGACAGTTACAATGAGCAGTTCTTC. It is translated as CASSYLKYDSYNEQFF.

This clone was detected only once. The J gene is TRBJ2-7, the V gene TRBV27; 7 bases line up with TRBD2. Losses at the gene ends were 2 bases for V and 1 base for J; bases not matched to a gene: 11. The length of the CDR3 is 17 residues. Germline V gene lookup returns CDR1 MNHEY and CDR2 SMNVEV (reference sequence). As DNA, the CDR3 is TGTGCCAGCAGTTTAAGAGGAGGGGAGGGCTTGTCCTACGAGCAGTACTTC. It yields the protein CASSLRGGEGLSYEQYF.

The chain has TRBV19 and TRBJ1-2; TRBD1 might be the D (5 bases). The V end lost 6 bases, the J end lost 3 bases, and 14 bases lay between the germline ends. Looked up from germline, CDR1 is LNHDA and CDR2 is SQIVND (reference sequence). This CDR3 is 14 amino acids long. The CDR3 nucleotides are TGTGCCAGTAGCCCGACAGCGGGGGACTATGGCTACACCTTC. Translation: CASSPTAGDYGYTF.

The J gene is TRBJ2-3, the V gene TRBV5-1, with 8 bases matching TRBD1. CDR3 size: 15 residues. Germline values: CDR1 SGHRS, CDR2 YFSETQ. The V gene end was trimmed by 3 bases and the J gene end by 5 bases; junction bases not matched to a gene: 8. CDR3 in DNA: TGCGCCAGCAGCTCGACAGGGGCGGCCGTAGATACGCAGTATTTT. Residues: CASSSTGAAVDTQYF.

V usage is TRBV2 and J usage is TRBJ1-5, with a possible D match to TRBD1 (6 bases). Trimming stripped 6 bases from V and 7 bases from J, with 13 bases between. This CDR3 is 13 amino acids long. Germline V gives CDR1 SNHLY, CDR2 FYNNEI. CDR3: CASSAGGWQPQHF. CDR3 coding DNA: TGTGCCAGCAGCGCGGGGGGCTGGCAGCCCCAGCATTTT.

This chain links TRBV10-2 with TRBJ2-1, with 11 positions matching TRBD2. Germline CDR1 reads WSHSY; CDR2 reads SAAADI. CDR3 length equals 19 residues. The J segment lost 0 bases and the V segment lost 0 bases, leaving 7 bases of the junction unmatched. The CDR3 here is CASSESKTSGVSSYNEQFF. In DNA form, the CDR3 reads TGCGCCAGCAGTGAGTCGAAGACTAGCGGGGTCAGCTCCTACAATGAGCAGTTCTTC.

CDR3 sequence reads: CASSSRVAGTYEQYF. The CDR3 region has the DNA TGTGCCAGCAGCTCCAGGGTAGCGGGAACCTACGAGCAGTACTTC. The chain recombines TRBV7-9 with TRBJ2-7, with 8 bases fitting TRBD2. The germline V gene has CDR1 SEHNR and CDR2 FQNEAQ (reference sequence). V shed 4 bases and J 2 bases; nucleotides not matched to a gene: 7. The CDR3 length is 15 residues.

The chain combines TRBV15 with TRBJ2-7, with D perhaps TRBD1 (5 bases). The germline V gene has CDR1 LNHNV and CDR2 YYDKDF (reference sequence). The CDR3 covers 13 residues. V was trimmed by 1 base and J by 2 bases, leaving 6 bases between them. The CDR3 reads CATSRAGPYEQYF. The CDR3 DNA is TGTGCCACCAGCAGAGCAGGGCCCTACGAGCAGTACTTC.